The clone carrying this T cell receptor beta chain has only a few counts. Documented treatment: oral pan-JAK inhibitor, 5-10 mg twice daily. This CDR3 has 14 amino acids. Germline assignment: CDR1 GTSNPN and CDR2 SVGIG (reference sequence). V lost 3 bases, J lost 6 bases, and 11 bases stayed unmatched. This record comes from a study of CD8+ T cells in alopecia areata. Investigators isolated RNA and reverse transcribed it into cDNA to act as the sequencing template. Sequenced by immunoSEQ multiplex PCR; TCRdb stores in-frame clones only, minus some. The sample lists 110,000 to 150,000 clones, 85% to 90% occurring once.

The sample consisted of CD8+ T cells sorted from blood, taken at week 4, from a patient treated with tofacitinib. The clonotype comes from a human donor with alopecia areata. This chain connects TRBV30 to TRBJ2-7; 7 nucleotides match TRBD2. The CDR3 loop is CAWSRTSDFSEQYF. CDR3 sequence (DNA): TGTGCCTGGAGCCGAACTAGCGATTTTTCCGAGCAGTACTTC.